What follows is one T cell receptor beta chain and its context. The antigen remains undetermined. The entry originates in a study of OX40 agonist ivuxolimab in advanced cancers. Across the study: Clinicians treated patients with ivuxolimab, an agonistic anti-OX40 (CD134) antibody. Dosing consisted of intravenous ivuxolimab at 0.01 to 10 mg/kg every 2 weeks. Treatment received earlier with anti-PD-1, anti-PD-L1 or anti-CTLA-4 agents was allowed, and more than 30% had some. Study observations and caveats: Clonal expansion in partial responders at 0.1-3.0 mg/kg ranked among the lowest.

Measured with immunoSEQ multiplex PCR; TCRdb has only the in-frame clones, and not every one. The table records around 20,000 clones, roughly 70% of them present only once. This clonotype was sampled from an adult with an advanced solid tumor such as melanoma, head and neck, liver or kidney cancer. This sample comprised CD4+ or CD8+ T cells sorted from blood, obtained in a trial of the OX40 agonist ivuxolimab.

The CDR3 bases are TGCAGCGTTGGCCGAGGAGGGGGCCAAGAGACCCAGTACTTC. It translates to CSVGRGGGQETQYF. J is TRBJ2-5 and V is TRBV29-1; either TRBD1 or TRBD2 may fit D (6 bases each). The ends were cut back, 4 bases at V and 1 base at J, with 13 bases in the middle. CDR1 is SQVTM and CDR2 is ANQGSEA in the germline V gene. The CDR3 consists of 14 residues.